The entry below describes one TCR beta chain. Its binding antigen is unknown. The input lacks base qualities; no much larger clone sits a single base away. This sample was included in a study of CD8+CD57+ T cells in acquired aplastic anemia listed by TCRdb under 2018. In terms of the full investigation: Extracted DNA from sorted CD4+ and CD8+ cells averaged approximately 3 ug, ranging from about 0.2 to 30 ug. A CD8+CD57+ expansion meant a frequency higher than the mean frequency seen in healthy subjects. The investigation overall reported the following: Although around 30 CD8+ CDR3 sequences were shared by patients and controls, these sequences appeared highly expressed in patients and within the immunodominant clones of patients. No significant difference in CD8+ Simpson's diversity was found between patients and healthy controls (P=0.060).

Trimming takes 1 base off V and 6 bases off J; junction bases not matched to a gene: 5. Taken from cysteine to phenylalanine, the CDR3 has 15 residues. This entry keeps only the CDR3 DNA: 45 bases, framed from base 1. CDR1 and CDR2 are drawn from the germline V gene: SGHDT, YYEEEE. Genomic DNA served as template for TCR beta VDJ combination and CDR3 sequence profiling. TCR repertoire sequencing was run on an Illumina HiSeq 2000. The source study handled its data this way. Repertoires were assessed using TRBV/TRBJ rearrangement plots, CDR3 size and DJ length profiles, and Simpson's diversity index. Whichever DNA sequence was most abundant in the deep sequencing data was defined as the immunodominant clone. CDR3 amino acid sequences were screened for sharing across subjects and compared with published repertoires and the VDJdb database. TCRdb passed the public sequencing reads through fastp at Q25 and MiXCR, retaining productive beta sequences. For every CDR3 protein sequence, its rows merge into one entry that carries the most common genes and DNA. None of the V and J calls come from the authors' own analysis; TCRdb made them. Recorded for this sample are 180,000 or so distinct CDR3 sequences; less than 60% of them occurred a single time. Around 2% of the sample is held by the ten biggest clonotypes.

The patients picked for sequencing were ones in whom flow cytometry had shown an expansion of CD8+CD57+ cells. Severe acquired aplastic anemia was diagnosed in all patients according to International Study of Aplastic Anemia and Agranulocytosis and Camitta criteria. No patient had received any therapy when blood was sampled. TCR repertoires of sorted CD4+ and CD8+ blood T cells from severe aplastic anemia patients and healthy subjects were deep-sequenced in the study. In the USA, patient enrollment took place under clinicaltrials.gov protocols 00001620, 01623167, 00001397, 00071045, 00081523 and 00961064. Ficoll-Paque density gradient centrifugation was used to isolate peripheral blood mononuclear cells. CD4+ and CD8+ T cells were sorted by FACS or magnetic beads before DNA extraction.

The receptor was derived from a human donor with aplastic anemia. Recombination joined TRBV5-6 with TRBJ2-2; TRBD2 fits 8 bases in the junction. Specimen: sorted CD4+, CD8+, or CD8+CD57+ T cells (not recorded which) from PBMCs. CDR3 loop: CASSLLGGDAGELFF. The bases read TGTGCCAGCAGCTTGCTCGGGGGGGACGCCGGGGAGCTGTTTTTT.